This T cell receptor (beta chain) was recorded in a study of T cell responses to AZD1222 COVID-19 vaccine. CDR3 length: 16 residues. V was pared by 3 bases and J by 9 bases, with 7 bases of the junction left unmatched. The V gene's germline CDR1 is LNHDA and CDR2 SQIVND (reference sequence). This clone was recorded once. The repertoire was sequenced with immunoSEQ multiplex PCR; TCRdb's copy has only in-frame clones and lacks some. The table lists some 150,000 clones, 80% to 90% of them singletons. The clonotype comes from an adult who received the MenACWY meningococcal vaccine as a control. The sample here was peripheral blood, taken 28 days after the second dose of the MenACWY control vaccine. The chain carries TRBV19 and TRBJ2-1; TRBD2 aligns across 14 bases. CDR3 DNA: TGTGCCAGTAGTATTGCGGGACTAGCGGGAGAGGTTGAGCAGTTCTTC. Protein: CASSIAGLAGEVEQFF.